Listed below are T cell receptor beta chains from one sample, sequenced in a study of cytomegalovirus exposure and HLA in healthy donors. The data were produced by immunoSEQ multiplex PCR, yet TCRdb's version contains in-frame clones alone and is incomplete. The sample holds 100,000 to 150,000 clones, approximately 80% seen once. What was sequenced was PBMCs. Receptor source: a man younger than 40 in good health and CMV-seropositive. Each CDR3 is given with its conserved first and last residue. D genes are given only for firm matches. Not all rows give a size; the values are once, few, many and, for expanded clones, a class.

11,TRBJ2-7,-,TRBV27,TRBD1,CASSPGTELRF,TGTGCCAGCAGTCCGGGGACAGAATTACGCTTC
17,TRBJ1-3,-,TRBV18,-,CASSPRGGLSDGNTIYF,TGTGCCAGCTCACCCCGGGGGGGACTATCGGACGGAAACACCATATATTTT
15,TRBJ2-1,-,TRBV5-5,-,CASSSGQTVVYEQFF,TGTGCCAGCAGCTCCGGACAAACGGTGGTGTATGAGCAGTTCTTC
15,TRBJ2-1,-,TRBV27,TRBD2,CASLQTSGLVGGQFF,TGTGCCAGCCTCCAGACTAGCGGCCTCGTGGGGGGGCAGTTCTTC
14,TRBJ2-7,-,TRBV7-2,-,CASSLAGGYYEQYF,TGTGCCAGCAGCTTAGCGGGGGGATACTACGAGCAGTACTTC
13,TRBJ2-1,-,TRBV15,-,CATSRGRNDEQFF,TGTGCCACCAGCAGAGGGAGGAACGATGAGCAGTTCTTC
14,TRBJ2-3,-,TRBV27,-,CASSLSQLVSAQYF,TGTGCCAGCAGTTTATCCCAACTAGTCTCGGCGCAGTATTTT
10,TRBJ2-7,-,TRBV20-1,-,CSASYDEQYF,TGCAGTGCTAGTTATGACGAGCAGTACTTC
15,TRBJ1-3,-,TRBV18,-,CASSPGGSSGNTIYF,TGTGCCAGCTCACCAGGGGGCAGCTCTGGAAACACCATATATTTT
17,TRBJ2-5,-,TRBV5-1,TRBD2,CASSLHLREGPVETQYF,TGCGCCAGCAGCTTGCATTTGCGGGAGGGCCCCGTGGAGACCCAGTACTTC
15,TRBJ2-3,few,TRBV6-5,TRBD2,CASSSTSGSTDTQYF,TGTGCCAGCAGTTCGACTAGCGGGAGCACAGATACGCAGTATTTT
13,TRBJ2-5,-,TRBV27,-,CASSFTGIGTQYF,TGTGCCAGCAGTTTCACAGGGATCGGGACCCAGTACTTC
15,TRBJ2-5,-,TRBV27,TRBD1,CASQGLTGAGETQYF,TGTGCCAGCCAAGGGCTGACAGGGGCGGGAGAGACCCAGTACTTC
15,TRBJ2-5,-,TRBV2,TRBD1,CASSRTGASQETQYF,TGTGCCAGCAGTCGGACAGGGGCCTCCCAAGAGACCCAGTACTTC
16,TRBJ1-1,-,TRBV27,-,CASSLYAHSVDTEAFF,TGTGCCAGCAGTTTATATGCTCATTCGGTGGACACTGAAGCTTTCTTT
15,TRBJ1-1,-,TRBV5-4,-,CASSPPLGARAEAFF,TGTGCCAGCAGCCCGCCGTTGGGGGCGCGGGCTGAAGCTTTCTTT
13,TRBJ2-7,once,TRBV19,TRBD2,CASSSGSSYEQYF,TGTGCCAGTTCTAGCGGGAGCTCCTACGAGCAGTACTTC
12,TRBJ1-3,once,TRBV9,-,CASRGQGNTIYF,TGTGCCAGCCGAGGGCAAGGAAACACCATATATTTT
14,TRBJ1-5,-,TRBV6-1,TRBD1,CASRGDRGLQPQHF,TGTGCCAGCAGGGGGGACAGGGGGCTTCAGCCCCAGCATTTT
15,TRBJ2-2,few,TRBV29-1,-,CSVEGVGVTAGELFF,TGCAGCGTTGAAGGCGTAGGGGTTACAGCCGGGGAGCTGTTTTTT
14,TRBJ1-5,-,TRBV18,-,CASSPTDLGQPQHF,TGTGCCAGCTCACCGACAGATTTGGGTCAGCCCCAGCATTTT
15,TRBJ2-6,-,TRBV7-8,-,CASSAGTPGANVLTF,TGTGCCAGCAGCGCAGGGACACCTGGGGCCAACGTCCTGACTTTC
15,TRBJ2-7,-,TRBV4-2,-,CASSQEPQSSYEQYF,TGTGCCAGCAGCCAAGAACCACAGAGCTCCTACGAGCAGTACTTC
15,TRBJ2-2,few,TRBV4-3,TRBD1,CASSLRTGNTGELFF,TGCGCCAGCAGCCTACGGACAGGGAACACCGGGGAGCTGTTTTTT
15,TRBJ1-2,-,TRBV25-1,-,CASSSHRDAVYGYTF,TGTGCCAGCAGCTCTCATCGGGATGCAGTCTATGGCTACACCTTC
13,TRBJ2-7,-,TRBV30,-,CAWSKGGNYEQYF,TGTGCCTGGAGTAAAGGCGGGAACTACGAGCAGTACTTC
17,TRBJ2-1,-,TRBV7-9,-,CASSLWGVMDSYNEQFF,TGTGCCAGCAGCTTGTGGGGGGTAATGGACTCCTACAATGAGCAGTTCTTC
16,TRBJ2-7,-,TRBV5-4,TRBD2,CASSSGLAGVPYEQYF,TGTGCCAGCAGCTCCGGACTAGCGGGAGTCCCCTACGAGCAGTACTTC